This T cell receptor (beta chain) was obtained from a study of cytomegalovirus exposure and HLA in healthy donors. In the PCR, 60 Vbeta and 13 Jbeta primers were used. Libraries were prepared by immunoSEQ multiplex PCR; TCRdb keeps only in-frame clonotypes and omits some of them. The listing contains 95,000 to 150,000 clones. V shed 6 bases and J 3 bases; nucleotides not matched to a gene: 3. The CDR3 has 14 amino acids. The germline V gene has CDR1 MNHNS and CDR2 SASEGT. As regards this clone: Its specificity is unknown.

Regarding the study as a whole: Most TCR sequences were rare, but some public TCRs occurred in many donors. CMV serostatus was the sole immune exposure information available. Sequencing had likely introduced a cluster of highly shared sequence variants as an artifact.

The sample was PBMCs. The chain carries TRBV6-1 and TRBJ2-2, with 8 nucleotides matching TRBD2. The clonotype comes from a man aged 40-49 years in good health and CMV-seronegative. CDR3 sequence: CASRAGEDTGELFF. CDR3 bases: TGTGCCAGCAGAGCGGGAGAAGACACCGGGGAGCTGTTTTTT.